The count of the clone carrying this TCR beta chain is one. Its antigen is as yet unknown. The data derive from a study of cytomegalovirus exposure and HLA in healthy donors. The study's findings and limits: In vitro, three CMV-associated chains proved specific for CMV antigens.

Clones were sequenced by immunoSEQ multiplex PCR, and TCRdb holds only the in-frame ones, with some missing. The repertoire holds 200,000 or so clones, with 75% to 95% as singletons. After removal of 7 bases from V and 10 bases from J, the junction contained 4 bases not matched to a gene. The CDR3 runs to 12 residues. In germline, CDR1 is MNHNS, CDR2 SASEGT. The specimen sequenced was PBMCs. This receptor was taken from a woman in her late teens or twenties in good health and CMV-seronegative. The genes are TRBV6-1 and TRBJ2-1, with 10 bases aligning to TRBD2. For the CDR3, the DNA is TGTGCCAGCACCCAACTAGCGGGAGAGCAGTTCTTC. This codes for CASTQLAGEQFF.